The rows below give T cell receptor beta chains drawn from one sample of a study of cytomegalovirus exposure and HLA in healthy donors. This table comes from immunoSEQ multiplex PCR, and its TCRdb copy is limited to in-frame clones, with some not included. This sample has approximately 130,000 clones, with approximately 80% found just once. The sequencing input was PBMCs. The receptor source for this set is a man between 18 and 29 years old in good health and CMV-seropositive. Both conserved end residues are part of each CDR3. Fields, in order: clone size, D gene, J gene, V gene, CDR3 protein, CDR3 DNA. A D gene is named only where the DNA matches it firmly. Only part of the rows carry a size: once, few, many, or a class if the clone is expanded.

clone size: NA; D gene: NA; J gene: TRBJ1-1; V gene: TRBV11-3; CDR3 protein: CASSWGVWGTEAFF; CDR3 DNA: TGTGCCAGCAGCTGGGGGGTCTGGGGGACTGAAGCTTTCTTT
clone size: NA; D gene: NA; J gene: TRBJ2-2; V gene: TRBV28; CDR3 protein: CASSLWAPGAGELFF; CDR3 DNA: TGTGCCAGCAGTTTATGGGCCCCGGGGGCCGGGGAGCTGTTTTTT
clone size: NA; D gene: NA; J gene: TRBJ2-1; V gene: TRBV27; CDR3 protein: CASSPRGHEQFF; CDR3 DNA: TGTGCCAGCAGTCCTAGGGGTCATGAGCAGTTCTTC
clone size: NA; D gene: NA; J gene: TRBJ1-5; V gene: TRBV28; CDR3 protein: CASSLSPRRYSNQPQHF; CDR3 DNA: TGTGCCAGCAGTTTATCGCCCCGGCGGTATAGCAATCAGCCCCAGCATTTT
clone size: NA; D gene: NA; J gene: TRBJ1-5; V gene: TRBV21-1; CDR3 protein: CASTVLFDNPRNQPQHF; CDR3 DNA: TGTGCCAGCACCGTCCTTTTTGACAACCCCCGCAATCAGCCCCAGCATTTT
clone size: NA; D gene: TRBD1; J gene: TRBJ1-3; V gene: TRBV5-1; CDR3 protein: CASSRWDRRPGNTIYF; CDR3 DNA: TGCGCCAGCAGCCGCTGGGACAGGAGGCCTGGAAACACCATATATTTT
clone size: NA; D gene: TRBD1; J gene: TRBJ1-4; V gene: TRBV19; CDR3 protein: CASTSLQGGKEKLFF; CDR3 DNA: TGTGCCAGTACCTCACTACAGGGGGGGAAGGAGAAACTGTTTTTT
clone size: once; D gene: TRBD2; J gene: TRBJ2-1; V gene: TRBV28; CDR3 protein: CASSSPGLAGFSEQFF; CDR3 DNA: TGTGCCAGCAGTTCTCCGGGACTAGCGGGTTTTTCGGAGCAGTTCTTC
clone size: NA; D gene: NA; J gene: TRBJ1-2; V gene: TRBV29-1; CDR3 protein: CSTSEDGYTF; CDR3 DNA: TGCAGCACCTCGGAGGATGGCTACACCTTC
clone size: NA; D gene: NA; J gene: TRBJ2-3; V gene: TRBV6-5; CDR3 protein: CASSYSGLPDTQYF; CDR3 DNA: TGTGCCAGCAGTTACTCGGGACTCCCAGATACGCAGTATTTT
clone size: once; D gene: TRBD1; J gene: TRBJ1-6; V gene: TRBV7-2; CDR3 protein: CASSFSGQGYSPLHF; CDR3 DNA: TGTGCCAGCAGCTTTTCGGGACAGGGGTATTCACCCCTCCACTTT
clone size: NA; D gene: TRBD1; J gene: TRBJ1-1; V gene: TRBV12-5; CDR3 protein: CASGSLGQGGLEAFF; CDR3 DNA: TGTGCTAGTGGTTCCCTTGGACAGGGGGGGCTAGAAGCTTTCTTT
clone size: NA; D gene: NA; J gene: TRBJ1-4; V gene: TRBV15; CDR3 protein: CATSRARGGEKLFF; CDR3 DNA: TGTGCCACCAGCAGAGCTCGCGGGGGGGAAAAACTGTTTTTT
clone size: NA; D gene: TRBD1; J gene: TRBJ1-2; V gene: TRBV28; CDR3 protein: CASSLGTGGGAANYGYTF; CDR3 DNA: TGTGCCAGCAGTTTGGGGACAGGGGGCGGGGCGGCTAACTATGGCTACACCTTC
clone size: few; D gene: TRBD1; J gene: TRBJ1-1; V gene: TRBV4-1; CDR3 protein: CASSQNRDRGRRGEAFF; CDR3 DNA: TGCGCCAGCAGCCAAAACCGGGACAGGGGGCGCCGCGGTGAAGCTTTCTTT
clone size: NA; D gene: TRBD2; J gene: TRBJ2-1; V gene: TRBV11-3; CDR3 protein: CASSLGLAGGNEQFF; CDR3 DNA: TGTGCCAGCAGCTTAGGGCTAGCGGGAGGTAATGAGCAGTTCTTC
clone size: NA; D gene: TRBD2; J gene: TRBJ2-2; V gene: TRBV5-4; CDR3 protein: CASSLPSGNTGELFF; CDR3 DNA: TGTGCCAGCAGCTTGCCTAGCGGGAACACCGGGGAGCTGTTTTTT
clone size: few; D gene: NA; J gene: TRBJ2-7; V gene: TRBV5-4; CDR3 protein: CASSLEGKGANSYEQYF; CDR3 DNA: TGTGCCAGCAGCTTGGAAGGGAAAGGGGCGAATTCCTACGAGCAGTACTTC
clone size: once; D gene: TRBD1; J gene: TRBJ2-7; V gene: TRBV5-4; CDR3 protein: CASSWGQGDDEQYF; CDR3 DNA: TGTGCCAGCAGCTGGGGACAGGGGGACGACGAGCAGTACTTC
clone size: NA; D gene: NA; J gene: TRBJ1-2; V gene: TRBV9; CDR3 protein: CASSVDALVTQAGYTF; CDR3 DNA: TGTGCCAGCAGCGTAGACGCGCTGGTGACACAGGCTGGCTACACCTTC
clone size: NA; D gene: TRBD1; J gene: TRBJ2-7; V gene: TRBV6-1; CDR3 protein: CASSKMTGVYEQYF; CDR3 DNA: TGTGCCAGCAGCAAAATGACAGGGGTCTACGAGCAGTACTTC
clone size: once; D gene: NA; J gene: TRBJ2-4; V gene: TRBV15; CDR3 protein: CATSSLDSLAKNIQYF; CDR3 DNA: TGTGCCACCAGCAGCCTGGACAGTTTAGCCAAAAACATTCAGTACTTC
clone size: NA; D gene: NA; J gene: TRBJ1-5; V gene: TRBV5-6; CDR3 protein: CASSFQEHSNQPQHF; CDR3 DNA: TGTGCCAGCAGCTTCCAGGAACATAGCAATCAGCCCCAGCATTTT
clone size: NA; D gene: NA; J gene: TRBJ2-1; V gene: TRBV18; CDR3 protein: CASSPVGQRDNEQFF; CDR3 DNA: TGTGCCAGCTCACCAGTCGGACAGCGAGACAATGAGCAGTTCTTC
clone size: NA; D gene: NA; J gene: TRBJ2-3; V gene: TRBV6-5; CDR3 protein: CASSYLASGTDTQYF; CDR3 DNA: TGTGCCAGCAGTTATCTAGCGAGCGGCACAGATACGCAGTATTTT
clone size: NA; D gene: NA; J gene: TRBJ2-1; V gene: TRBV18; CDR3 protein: CASSRPGDGIYNEQFF; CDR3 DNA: TGTGCCAGCTCACGCCCAGGGGACGGAATCTACAATGAGCAGTTCTTC
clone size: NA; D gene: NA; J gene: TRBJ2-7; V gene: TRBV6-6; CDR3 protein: CASSPRQAYEQYF; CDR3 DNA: TGTGCCAGCAGTCCAAGACAGGCCTACGAGCAGTACTTC
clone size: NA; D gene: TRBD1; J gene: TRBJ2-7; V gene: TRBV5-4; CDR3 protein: CASSSKKTGDEQYF; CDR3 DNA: TGTGCCAGCAGCTCCAAAAAGACAGGGGACGAGCAGTACTTC
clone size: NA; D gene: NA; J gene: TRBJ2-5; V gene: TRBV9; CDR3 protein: CASSEASRYQETQYF; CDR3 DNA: TGTGCCAGCAGCGAAGCTAGCAGGTACCAAGAGACCCAGTACTTC
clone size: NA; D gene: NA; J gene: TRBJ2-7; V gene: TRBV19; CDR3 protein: CASRGGGRLGYEQYF; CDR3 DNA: TGTGCCAGTAGGGGTGGCGGCCGCCTGGGCTACGAGCAGTACTTC
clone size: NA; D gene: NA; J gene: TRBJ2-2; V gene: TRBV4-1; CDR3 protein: CASTGGSNTGELFF; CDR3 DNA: TGCGCCAGCACCGGGGGATCGAACACCGGGGAGCTGTTTTTT
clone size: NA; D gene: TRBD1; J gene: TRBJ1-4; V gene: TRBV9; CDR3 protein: CASSGGDRGVEKLFF; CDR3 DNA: TGTGCCAGCAGCGGAGGGGACAGGGGAGTTGAAAAACTGTTTTTT
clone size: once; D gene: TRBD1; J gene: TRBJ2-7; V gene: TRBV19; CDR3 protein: CASSIDTGGLNYEQYF; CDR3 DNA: TGTGCCAGTAGTATAGATACAGGGGGGTTGAACTACGAGCAGTACTTC
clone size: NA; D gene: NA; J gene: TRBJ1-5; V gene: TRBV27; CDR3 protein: CASSSGGYEPQHF; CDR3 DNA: TGTGCCAGCAGTTCGGGGGGCTATGAGCCCCAGCATTTT
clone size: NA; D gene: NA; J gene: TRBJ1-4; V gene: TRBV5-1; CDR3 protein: CASSNGHGEKLFF; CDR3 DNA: TGCGCCAGCAGCAACGGACATGGTGAAAAACTGTTTTTT
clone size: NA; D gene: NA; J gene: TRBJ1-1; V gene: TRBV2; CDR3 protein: CASSPRGGIYTEAFF; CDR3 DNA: TGTGCCAGCAGCCCTCGTGGGGGGATTTACACTGAAGCTTTCTTT
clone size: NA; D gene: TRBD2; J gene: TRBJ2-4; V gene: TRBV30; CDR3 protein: CAWNGRAWGNSQYF; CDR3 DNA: TGTGCCTGGAACGGGAGGGCCTGGGGAAACAGTCAGTACTTC
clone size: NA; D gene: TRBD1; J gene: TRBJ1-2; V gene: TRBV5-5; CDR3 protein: CASSWTGGYGYTF; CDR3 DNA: TGTGCCAGCAGCTGGACAGGGGGCTATGGCTACACCTTC
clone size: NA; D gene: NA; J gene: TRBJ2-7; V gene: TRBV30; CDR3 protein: CAWSLDSSYEQYF; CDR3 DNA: TGTGCCTGGAGTCTGGACAGCTCCTACGAGCAGTACTTC
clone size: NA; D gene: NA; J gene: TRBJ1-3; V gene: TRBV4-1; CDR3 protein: CASSQDAAIVTPFSGNTIYF; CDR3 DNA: TGCGCCAGCAGCCAAGATGCGGCCATTGTGACGCCATTCTCTGGAAACACCATATATTTT
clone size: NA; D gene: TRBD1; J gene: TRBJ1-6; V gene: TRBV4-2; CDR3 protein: CASSQEGGGNSPLHF; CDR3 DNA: TGTGCCAGCAGCCAAGAAGGAGGGGGCAATTCACCCCTCCACTTT
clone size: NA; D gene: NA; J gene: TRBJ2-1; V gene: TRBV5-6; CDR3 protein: CASSSQGYNEQFF; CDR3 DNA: TGTGCCAGCAGCAGCCAGGGTTACAATGAGCAGTTCTTC
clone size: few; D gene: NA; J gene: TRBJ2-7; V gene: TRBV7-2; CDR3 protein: CASSLDRAYEQYF; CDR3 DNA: TGTGCCAGCAGCTTAGACAGGGCCTACGAGCAGTACTTC
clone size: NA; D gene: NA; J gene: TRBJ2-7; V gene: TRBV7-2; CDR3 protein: CASSLARAGALSYEQYF; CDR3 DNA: TGTGCCAGCAGCTTAGCTCGAGCAGGGGCCCTCTCCTACGAGCAGTACTTC
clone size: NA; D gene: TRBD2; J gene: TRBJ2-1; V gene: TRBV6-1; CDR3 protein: CASKLAGAYHNEQFF; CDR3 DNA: TGTGCCAGCAAACTAGCGGGAGCCTACCACAATGAGCAGTTCTTC
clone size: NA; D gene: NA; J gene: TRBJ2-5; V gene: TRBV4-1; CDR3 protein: CASSQPSQETQYF; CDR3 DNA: TGCGCCAGCAGCCAACCTAGTCAAGAGACCCAGTACTTC
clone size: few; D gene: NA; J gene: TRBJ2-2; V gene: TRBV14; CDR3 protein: CASSRFSGEIGGELFF; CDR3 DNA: TGTGCCAGCAGCCGCTTCTCCGGGGAGATAGGCGGGGAGCTGTTTTTT
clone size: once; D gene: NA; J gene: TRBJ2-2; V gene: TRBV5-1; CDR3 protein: CASSLVTVNTGELFF; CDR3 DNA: TGCGCCAGCAGCTTGGTTACGGTGAACACCGGGGAGCTGTTTTTT
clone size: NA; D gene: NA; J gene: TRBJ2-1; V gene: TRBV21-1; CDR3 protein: CASGVSGRSDEQFF; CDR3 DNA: TGTGCCAGCGGGGTTAGCGGGAGATCTGATGAGCAGTTCTTC
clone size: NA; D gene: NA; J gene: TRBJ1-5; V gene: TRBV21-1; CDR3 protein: CASSKGRFRGSGNQPQHF; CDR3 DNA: TGTGCCAGCAGCAAAGGAAGGTTCAGGGGCTCGGGCAATCAGCCCCAGCATTTT